This T cell receptor beta chain derives from a study of radiation and T cells in renal cell carcinoma. General study points: From baseline, blood top tumor clonotypes peaked at 2 weeks post-radiation. Dominant CDR3 motifs were more common in irradiated tumors than controls. Top 100 clonotypes averaged around 50% in irradiated versus 43% in nephrectomy-only tumors.

TCRdb's copy holds only in-frame clones and misses some; the assay was immunoSEQ multiplex PCR. This sample has just over 15,000 clones, with over 60% found just once. This sample's treatment: 15 Gy SBRT to primary tumor, nephrectomy 4 weeks later. With 1 base clipped from V and 1 base from J, the junction kept 16 bases outside the gene matches. The CDR3 loop spans 19 amino acids. Per the germline V gene, CDR1 is MNHNS and CDR2 is SASEGT. As for this clone: What it recognizes is unknown.

V gene TRBV6-1 combines with J gene TRBJ2-7, with 7 bases matching TRBD1. The source is a woman in her 70s with renal cell carcinoma. This specimen consisted of tumor tissue, obtained from a patient whose treatment included radiotherapy and nephrectomy. CDR3 amino acids: CASSEGIFLKGALSYEQYF. CDR3 nucleotide sequence: TGTGCCAGCAGTGAAGGAATATTCTTAAAGGGGGCGCTTTCCTACGAGCAGTACTTC.